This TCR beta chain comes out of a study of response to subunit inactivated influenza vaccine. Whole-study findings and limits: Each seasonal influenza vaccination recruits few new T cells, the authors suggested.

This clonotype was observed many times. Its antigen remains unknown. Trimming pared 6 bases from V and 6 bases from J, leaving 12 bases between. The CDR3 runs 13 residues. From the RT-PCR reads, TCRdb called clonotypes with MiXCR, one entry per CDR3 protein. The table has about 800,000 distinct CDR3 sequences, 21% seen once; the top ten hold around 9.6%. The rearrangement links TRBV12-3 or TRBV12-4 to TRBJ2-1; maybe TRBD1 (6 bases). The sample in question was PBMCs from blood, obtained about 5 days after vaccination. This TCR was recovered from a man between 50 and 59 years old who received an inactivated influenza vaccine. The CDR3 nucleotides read TGTGCCAGCAGAAACAGGGCGGTCAATGAGCAGTTCTTC. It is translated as CASRNRAVNEQFF.